The following is a T cell receptor (beta chain) sequence with its context. What it recognizes is unknown. The same CDR3 is also encoded by other DNA sequences in this sample. This record belongs to a study of shared clonotypes between healthy human individuals. Study-level findings and limits: Shared clonotypes: approximately 4.5% naive CD4, roughly 4% naive CD8, 2% to 2.5% memory CD4, under 0.5% memory CD8.

At a deep level, the assay was run. Profiled with immunoSEQ multiplex PCR; TCRdb holds only in-frame clones, not every one. The repertoire holds approximately 1.5 million clones, with roughly 98.5% as singletons. The receptor was isolated from a man under 40 in good health. The sample comprised naive CD4+ T cells sorted from blood. Subset meaning: CD45RA+ positively selected.

Written as DNA, the CDR3 is TGCAGTGCCAGGATCGGAGAGACCCAGTACTTC. Translated, it gives CSARIGETQYF. The chain recombines TRBV20-1 with TRBJ2-5; D uncertain. This CDR3 has 11 amino acids. Germline values: CDR1 DFQATT, CDR2 SNEGSKA (reference sequence). V lost 6 bases and J 4 bases, leaving 9 bases between the germline ends.